There are a few counts of the clone carrying this T cell receptor beta chain. This table comes from immunoSEQ multiplex PCR, and its TCRdb copy is limited to in-frame clones, with some not included. The table shows fewer than 85,000 clones, with around 83% occurring only once. The sample is drawn from a study of blood T cell repertoires in COVID-19. The length of the CDR3 is 14 residues. Trimming took 4 bases from V and 4 from J; bases not matched to a gene: 9. Germline V gene lookup returns CDR1 GTSNPN and CDR2 SVGIG (reference sequence). This receptor was identified in a woman in her sixties with acute or convalescent COVID-19. The sample comprised peripheral blood. The gene calls are TRBV30 and TRBJ1-1, with 7 bases lining up with TRBD1. The CDR3 nucleotides are TGTGCCTGGACCCCCCAGGGGGTTGGCACTGAAGCTTTCTTT. Translation: CAWTPQGVGTEAFF.